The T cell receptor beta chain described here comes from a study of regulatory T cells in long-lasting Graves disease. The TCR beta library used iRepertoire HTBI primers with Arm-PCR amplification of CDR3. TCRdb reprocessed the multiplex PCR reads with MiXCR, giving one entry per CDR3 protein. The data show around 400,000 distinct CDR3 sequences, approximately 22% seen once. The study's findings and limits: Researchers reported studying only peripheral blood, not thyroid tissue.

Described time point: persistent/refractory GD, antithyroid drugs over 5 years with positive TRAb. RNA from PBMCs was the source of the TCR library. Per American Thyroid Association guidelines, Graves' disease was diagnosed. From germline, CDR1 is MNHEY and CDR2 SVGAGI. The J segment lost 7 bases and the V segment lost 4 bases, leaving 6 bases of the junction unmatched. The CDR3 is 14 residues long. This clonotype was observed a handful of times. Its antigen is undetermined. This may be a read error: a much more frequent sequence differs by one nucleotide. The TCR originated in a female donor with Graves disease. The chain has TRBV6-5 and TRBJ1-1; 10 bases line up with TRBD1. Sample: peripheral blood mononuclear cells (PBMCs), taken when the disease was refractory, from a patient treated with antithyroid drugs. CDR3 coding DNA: TGTGCCAGCAGTTCCGGGACAGGGGCCGGTGAAGCTTTCTTT. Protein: CASSSGTGAGEAFF.